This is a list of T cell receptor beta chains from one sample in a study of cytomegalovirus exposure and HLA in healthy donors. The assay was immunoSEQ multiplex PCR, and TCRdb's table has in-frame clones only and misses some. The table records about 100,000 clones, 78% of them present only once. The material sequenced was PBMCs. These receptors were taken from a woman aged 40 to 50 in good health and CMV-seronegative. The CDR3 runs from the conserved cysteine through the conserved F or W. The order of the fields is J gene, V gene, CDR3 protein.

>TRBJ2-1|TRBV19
CASSKRGRSSYNEQFF
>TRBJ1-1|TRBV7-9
CASSQGQGNTEAFF
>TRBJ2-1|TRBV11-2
CASSPLAGGQFF
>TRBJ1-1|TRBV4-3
CASSQGTALRSGTEAFF
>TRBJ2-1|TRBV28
CASGPGGLREQFF
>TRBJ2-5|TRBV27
CASSLLGGARPETQYF
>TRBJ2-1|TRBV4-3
CASSLLPGLADYNEQFF
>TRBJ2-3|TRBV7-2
CASSSMITDTQYF
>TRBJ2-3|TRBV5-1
CASSLGGSTAGTDTQYF
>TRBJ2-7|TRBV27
CVSSSGISYEQHF
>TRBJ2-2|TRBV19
CATTLTGVHTGELFF
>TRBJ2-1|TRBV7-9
CASSTTSGRDNEQFF
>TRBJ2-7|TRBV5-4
CASSPSGYEQYF
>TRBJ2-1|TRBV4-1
CATSPRTTDQGEQFF
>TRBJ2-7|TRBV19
CASSSDSYEQYF
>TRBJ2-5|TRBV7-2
CASSLGSGRAALGETQYF
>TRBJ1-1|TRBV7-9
CASSFDSGGTEAFF
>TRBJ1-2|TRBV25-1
CASSELGAPNYGYTF
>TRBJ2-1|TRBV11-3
CASSSEGDRGGNEQFF
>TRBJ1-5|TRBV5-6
CASARAGQRNQPQHF
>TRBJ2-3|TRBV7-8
CASSKSGDSFRTDTQYF
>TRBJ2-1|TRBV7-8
CASIPFSSYNEQFF
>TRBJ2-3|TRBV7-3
CASSQRQGGRDTQYF
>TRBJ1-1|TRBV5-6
CASSPGLIAMTAFF
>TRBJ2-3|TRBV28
CASSPSPGLSTDTQYF
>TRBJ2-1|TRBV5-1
CASNRYGRSNEQFF
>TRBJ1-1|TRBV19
CASSISPWTGGDTEAFF
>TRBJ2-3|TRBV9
CASSVAGQHGDTQYF
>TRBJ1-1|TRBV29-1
CSVVGRVNTEAFF
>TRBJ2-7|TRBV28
CASQHSPGYEQYF
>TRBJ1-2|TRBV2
CASRGQGASLYGYTF
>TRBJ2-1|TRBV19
CASRGALGYSEQFF
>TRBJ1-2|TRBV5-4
CASSLDRGDYGYTF
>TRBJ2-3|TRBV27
CASSPLGLAADTQYF
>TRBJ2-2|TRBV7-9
CASSQAGTGYAGELFF
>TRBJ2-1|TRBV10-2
CASSEVVEQFF
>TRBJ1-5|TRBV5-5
CASSLGTLNQPQHF
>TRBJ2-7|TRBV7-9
CASSSRTTGESYEQYF
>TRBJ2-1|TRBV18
CASSLSSGRLNEQFF
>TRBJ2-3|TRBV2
CASSDQMDAKTSGKASTDTQYF
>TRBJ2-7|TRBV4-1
CASSLGGITYEQYF
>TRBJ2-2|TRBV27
CASSYQGATGELFF
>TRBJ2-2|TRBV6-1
CASSDGGGPGELFF
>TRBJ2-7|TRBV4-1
CASSQLAAGLEGEQYF
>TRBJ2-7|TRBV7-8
CASGRDRTYEQYF
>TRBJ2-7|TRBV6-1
CATGTSGTPPKQYF
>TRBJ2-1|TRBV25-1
CASSQSASGRAPYEQFF
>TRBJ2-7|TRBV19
CASTETSGTSYEQYF
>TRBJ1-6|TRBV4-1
CASSPHPDLSPLHF
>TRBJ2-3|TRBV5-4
CASSLARGLTDTQYF